Listed below are T cell receptor beta chains from one sample, sequenced in a study of blood T cell repertoires in COVID-19. Profiling relied on immunoSEQ multiplex PCR, and the TCRdb table lists in-frame clones only, not all of them. The table includes a few hundred thousand clones, less than 85% detected once. The material sequenced was peripheral blood. These receptors originate from a woman aged 65 to 85 with acute or convalescent COVID-19. The CDR3 runs from the conserved cysteine through the conserved F or W. A D gene is named only where the DNA matches it firmly. Only some rows state a clone size, as once, few, many or a class for expanded clones.

D gene,clone size,V gene,J gene,CDR3 DNA,CDR3 protein
.,.,TRBV19,TRBJ1-5,TGTGCCAGTATGACGGATCAGGGTCAGCCCCAGCATTTT,CASMTDQGQPQHF
.,.,TRBV5-6,TRBJ2-1,TGTGCCAGCAGCTTGGGTGACAGAGGTGAGCAGTTCTTC,CASSLGDRGEQFF
.,many,TRBV2,TRBJ1-5,TGTGCCAGCAGCCTCGCGAGGCAGTCGAATCAGCCCCAGCATTTT,CASSLARQSNQPQHF
TRBD1,.,TRBV2,TRBJ1-1,TGTGCCAGCAGGGCCGGGACAGGGGGCTTGGGCACTGAAGCTTTCTTT,CASRAGTGGLGTEAFF
.,.,TRBV18,TRBJ1-2,TGTGCCAGCTCACCACCGGACTGGAGGAGCTACACCTTC,CASSPPDWRSYTF
TRBD2,.,TRBV3-1/TRBV3-2,TRBJ2-5,TGTGCCAGCAGCCAAGATCTAGGGACTAGCGAGTTAGAGACCCAGTACTTC,CASSQDLGTSELETQYF
.,.,TRBV5-1,TRBJ2-7,TGCGCCAGCAGCTTTTCTGGCACGTCCTACGAGCAGTACTTC,CASSFSGTSYEQYF
.,.,TRBV5-1,TRBJ2-2,TGCGCCAGCAGTTGGGGCATCATGAACACCGGGGAGCTGTTTTTT,CASSWGIMNTGELFF
.,.,TRBV9,TRBJ1-5,TGTGCCAGCAGCGCCGGGTTATATAGCAATCAGCCCCAGCATTTT,CASSAGLYSNQPQHF
.,.,TRBV19,TRBJ1-1,TGTGCCAGTAGTATTCAGGAGGGAAGGGCCGAAGCTTTCTTT,CASSIQEGRAEAFF
TRBD1,once,TRBV6-5,TRBJ2-2,TGTGCCAGCAGCCTACAGGGGACCGGGGAGCTGTTTTTT,CASSLQGTGELFF
TRBD1,.,TRBV7-8,TRBJ1-2,TGTGCCAGCAGCTCGGGACAGGGGAACTATGGCTACACCTTC,CASSSGQGNYGYTF
.,.,TRBV7-9,TRBJ2-1,TGTGCCAGCAGCTTAGGTGGACAAAGTGAGCAGTTCTTC,CASSLGGQSEQFF
TRBD2,few,TRBV12-5,TRBJ2-2,TGTGCTAGTGGTTTGGCCCCACTAGCGGGGGGATTCACCGGGGAGCTGTTTTTT,CASGLAPLAGGFTGELFF
.,few,TRBV3-1/TRBV3-2,TRBJ1-4,TGTGCCAGCAGCCAAGATAGGTCGGGAAGGAAGGATGAAAAACTGTTTTTT,CASSQDRSGRKDEKLFF
.,many,TRBV2,TRBJ2-3,TGTGCCAGCCAAACCCCCTGGGGAGGCACAGATACGCAGTATTTT,CASQTPWGGTDTQYF
.,once,TRBV6-2/TRBV6-3,TRBJ2-7,TGTGCCAGCAGTTACAAAGCGGGCCCAGGGTACGAGCAGTACTTC,CASSYKAGPGYEQYF
TRBD2,.,TRBV18,TRBJ2-7,TGTGCCAGCTCACCGTCGACTAGCGGGGGAAACGAGCAGTACTTC,CASSPSTSGGNEQYF
.,.,TRBV10-2,TRBJ1-5,TGCGCCAGCAGTGAGTCGGGCGCAGACGGCAATCAGCCCCAGCATTTT,CASSESGADGNQPQHF
.,.,TRBV27,TRBJ2-1,TGTGCCAGCAGTTTGCAGGGATGGGGTGAGCAGTTCTTC,CASSLQGWGEQFF
.,.,TRBV2,TRBJ2-2,TGTGCCAGCACCCACTCCGGGACATCTTTCACCGGGGAGCTGTTTTTT,CASTHSGTSFTGELFF
TRBD1,.,TRBV19,TRBJ2-2,TGTGCCAGTAGTTTTCGGACAGGGGTGGTAGGTAGGAACACCGGGGAGCTGTTTTTT,CASSFRTGVVGRNTGELFF
.,.,TRBV5-1,TRBJ1-2,TGCGCCAGCGGCGGGGTAGATGGCTACACCTTC,CASGGVDGYTF
TRBD2,.,TRBV5-1,TRBJ2-7,TGCGCCAGCAGCCATGGACTAGCGGGGGTTCGGGACGAGCAGTACTTC,CASSHGLAGVRDEQYF
.,.,TRBV6-1,TRBJ1-5,TGTGCCAGCAGTGAGGTCGAAACTAGTCAGCCCCAGCATTTT,CASSEVETSQPQHF
TRBD2,.,TRBV28,TRBJ2-5,TGTGCCAGCAAACTAGCGGGGGAGACCCAGTACTTC,CASKLAGETQYF
TRBD1,.,TRBV29-1,TRBJ2-3,TGCAGGCACAGGGGCTACCTAATTTATCACACAGATACGCAGTATTTT,CRHRGYLIYHTDTQYF
.,.,TRBV15,TRBJ1-2,TGTGCCACCAGCGCAGGGGTAAATGGCTACACCTTC,CATSAGVNGYTF
TRBD1,.,TRBV6-5,TRBJ2-1,TGTGCCAGCAGGGGGGGACAGGGGTCCTACAATGAGCAGTTCTTC,CASRGGQGSYNEQFF
TRBD1,.,TRBV4-1,TRBJ1-6,TGCGCCAGCAGCCAAGGGCAGGGGGGAGATTCACCCCTCCACTTT,CASSQGQGGDSPLHF
.,few,TRBV5-1,TRBJ2-2,TGCGCCAGCAGCTTCGGGGTGGCCGGGGAGCTGTTTTTT,CASSFGVAGELFF
.,.,TRBV12-3/TRBV12-4,TRBJ2-7,TGTGCCAGCAGCTCAGGGCTCCATGAGGAGCAGTACTTC,CASSSGLHEEQYF